This TCR beta chain is from a study of blood T cell repertoires in COVID-19. The CDR3 extends over 14 amino acids. CDR1 and CDR2 from the germline V gene are GTSNPN and SVGIG (reference sequence). Trimming removed 2 bases from V and 2 bases from J; junction bases left unmatched: 3. Methods used by the authors: Nucleated cell number was recorded as an estimate derived from reference gene primer amplification. The method was immunoSEQ multiplex PCR; TCRdb's version includes in-frame clones alone and lacks a portion of them. Clone size and V and J calls were adopted from that table, with D and trimming inferred from the DNA. The table includes fewer than 200,000 clones, more than 70% detected once.

Material for sequencing was peripheral blood. This TCR was sampled from a man between 35 and 55 years old with active or convalescent COVID-19. The V gene is TRBV30, the J gene TRBJ2-1; 7 bases fit TRBD2. The CDR3 DNA reads as TGTGCCTGGAGTTCGGCGGGGGCCTACAATGAGCAGTTCTTC. This sequence encodes CAWSSAGAYNEQFF. The full variable domain, rest sourced from reference TRBV30 and TRBJ2-1, is SQTIHQWPATLVQPVGSPLSLECTVEGTSNPNLYWYRQAAGRGLQLLFYSVGIGQISSEVPQNLSASRPQDRQFILSSKKLLLSDSGFYLCAWSSAGAYNEQFFGPGTRLTVL.